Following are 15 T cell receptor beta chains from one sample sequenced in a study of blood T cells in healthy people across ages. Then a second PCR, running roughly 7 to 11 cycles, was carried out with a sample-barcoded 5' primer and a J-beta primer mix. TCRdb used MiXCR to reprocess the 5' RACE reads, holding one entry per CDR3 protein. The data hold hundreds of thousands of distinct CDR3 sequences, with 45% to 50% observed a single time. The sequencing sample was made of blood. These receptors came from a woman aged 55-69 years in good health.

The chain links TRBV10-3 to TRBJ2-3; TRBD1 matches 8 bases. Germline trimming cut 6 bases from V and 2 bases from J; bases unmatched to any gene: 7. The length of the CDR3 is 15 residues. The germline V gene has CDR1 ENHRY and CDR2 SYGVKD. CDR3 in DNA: TGTGCCATCAGAAGAGACAGGGGTGACACAGATACGCAGTATTTT. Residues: CAIRRDRGDTDTQYF.

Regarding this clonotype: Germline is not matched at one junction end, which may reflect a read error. The CDR3 is CTSSLDLGASSGANVLTF. CDR3 coding DNA: TGCACCAGCAGCTTGGATCTAGGGGCCTCCTCTGGGGCCAACGTCCTGACTTTC. V is TRBV5-1 and J is TRBJ2-6; possibly TRBD1 for D (5 bases). This CDR3 spans 18 amino acids. Germline V gene data show CDR1 as SGHRS and CDR2 as YFSETQ.

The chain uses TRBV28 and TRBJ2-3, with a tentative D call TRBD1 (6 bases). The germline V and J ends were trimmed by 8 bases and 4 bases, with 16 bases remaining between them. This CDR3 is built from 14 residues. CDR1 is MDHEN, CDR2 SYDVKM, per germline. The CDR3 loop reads CASWPQGISDTQYF. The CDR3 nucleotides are TGTGCCAGCTGGCCGCAGGGGATCTCAGATACGCAGTATTTT.

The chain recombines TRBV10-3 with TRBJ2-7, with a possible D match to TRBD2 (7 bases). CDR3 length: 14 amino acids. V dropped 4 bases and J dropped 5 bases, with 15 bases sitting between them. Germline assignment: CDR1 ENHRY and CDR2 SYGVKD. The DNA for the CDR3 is TGTGCCATCAGTGGAGGTACAGGGAGGGACGAGCAGTACTTC. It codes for CAISGGTGRDEQYF.

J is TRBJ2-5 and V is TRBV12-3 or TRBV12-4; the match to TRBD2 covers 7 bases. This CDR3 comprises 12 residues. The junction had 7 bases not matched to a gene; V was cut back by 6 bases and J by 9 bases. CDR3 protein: CASRDVGGSQYF. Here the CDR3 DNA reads TGTGCCAGCAGGGACGTCGGGGGGTCCCAGTACTTC.

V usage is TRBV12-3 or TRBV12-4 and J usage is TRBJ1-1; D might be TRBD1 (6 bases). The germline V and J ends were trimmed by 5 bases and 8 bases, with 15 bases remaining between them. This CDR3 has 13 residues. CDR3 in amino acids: CASSRQEKVEAFF. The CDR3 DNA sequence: TGTGCCAGCAGTCGACAGGAAAAGGTGGAAGCTTTCTTT.

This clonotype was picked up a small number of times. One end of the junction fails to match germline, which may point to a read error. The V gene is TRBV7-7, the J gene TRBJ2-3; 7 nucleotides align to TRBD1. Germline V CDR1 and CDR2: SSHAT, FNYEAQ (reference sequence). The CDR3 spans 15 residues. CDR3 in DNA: TGTGCTAGCAGCAAAGGGACAGTGGCACTAGATACGCAGTATTTT. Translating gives CASSKGTVALDTQYF.

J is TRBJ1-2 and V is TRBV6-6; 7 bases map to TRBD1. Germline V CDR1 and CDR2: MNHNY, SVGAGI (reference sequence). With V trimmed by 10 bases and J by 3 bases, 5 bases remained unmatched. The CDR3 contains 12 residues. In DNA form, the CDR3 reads TGTGCCACTACAGGGGTGGACTATGGCTACACCTTC. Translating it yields CATTGVDYGYTF.

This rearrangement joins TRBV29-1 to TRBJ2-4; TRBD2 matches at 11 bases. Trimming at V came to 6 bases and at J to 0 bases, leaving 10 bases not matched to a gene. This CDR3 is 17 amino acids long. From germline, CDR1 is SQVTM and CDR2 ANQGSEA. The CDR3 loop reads CSVAGTSGNLAKNIQYF. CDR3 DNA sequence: TGCAGCGTAGCCGGGACTAGCGGTAATCTAGCCAAAAACATTCAGTACTTC.

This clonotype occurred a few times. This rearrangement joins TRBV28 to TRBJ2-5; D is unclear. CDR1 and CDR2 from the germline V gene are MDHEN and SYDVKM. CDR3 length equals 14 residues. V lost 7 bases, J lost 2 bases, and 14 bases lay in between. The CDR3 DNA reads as TGTGCCAGCACTATGTTGTCTAGGCAAGAGACCCAGTACTTC. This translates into CASTMLSRQETQYF.

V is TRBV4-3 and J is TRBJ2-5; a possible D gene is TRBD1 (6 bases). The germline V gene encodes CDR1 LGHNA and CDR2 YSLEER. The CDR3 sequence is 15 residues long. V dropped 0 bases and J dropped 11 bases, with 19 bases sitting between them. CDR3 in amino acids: CASSQEYRWDNEQYF. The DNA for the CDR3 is TGCGCCAGCAGCCAAGAGTATAGGTGGGACAATGAGCAGTACTTC.

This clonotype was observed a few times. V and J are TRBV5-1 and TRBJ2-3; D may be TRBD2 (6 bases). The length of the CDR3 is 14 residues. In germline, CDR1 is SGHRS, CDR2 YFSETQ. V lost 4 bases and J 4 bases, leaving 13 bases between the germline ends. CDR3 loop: CASSTGTAADTQYF. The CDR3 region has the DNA TGCGCCAGCAGCACTGGGACTGCGGCAGATACGCAGTATTTT.

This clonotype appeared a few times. CDR3 sequence reads: CASSVSPRDTEAFF. CDR3 DNA sequence: TGTGCCAGCAGCGTAAGCCCGCGGGACACTGAAGCTTTCTTT. V gene TRBV9 combines with J gene TRBJ1-1; D gene unclear. With 1 base removed from V and 3 bases from J, the gap between germline ends came to 10 bases. CDR1 is SGDLS and CDR2 is YYNGEE in the germline V gene. The CDR3 has 14 amino acids.

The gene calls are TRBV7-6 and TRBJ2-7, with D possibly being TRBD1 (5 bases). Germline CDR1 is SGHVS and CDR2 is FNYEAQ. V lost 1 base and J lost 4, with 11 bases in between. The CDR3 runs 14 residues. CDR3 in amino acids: CASSLEDTGYEQYF. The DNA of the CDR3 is TGTGCCAGCAGCTTAGAGGACACTGGGTACGAGCAGTACTTC.

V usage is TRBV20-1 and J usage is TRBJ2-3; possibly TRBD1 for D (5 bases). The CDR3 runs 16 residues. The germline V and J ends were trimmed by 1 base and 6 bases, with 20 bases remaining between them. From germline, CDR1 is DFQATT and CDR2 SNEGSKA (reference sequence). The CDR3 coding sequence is TGCAGTGCTAGAGTGAAAAGCTACAGGCTGAGTGATACGCAGTATTTT. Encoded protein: CSARVKSYRLSDTQYF.